Listed below are T cell receptor beta chains from one sample, sequenced in a study of blood T cell repertoires in COVID-19. The repertoire was sequenced with immunoSEQ multiplex PCR; TCRdb's copy has only in-frame clones and lacks some. The sample includes about 270,000 clones, around nine tenths seen only once; the top ten take approximately 2.6%. Sequenced sample: PBMCs or T cells enriched from blood (not recorded which). These receptors were obtained from a woman between 18 and 30 years old who had recovered from COVID-19. Each CDR3 is given with its conserved first and last residue. A D gene is named only where the DNA matches it firmly. Some rows have no size entry. The others give once, few or many, or a class for an expanded clone.

TRBV27	NA	TRBJ2-1	TRBD2	15	TGTGCCAGCAGTCACGGGACTAGCGGGAATAATGAGCAGTTCTTC	CASSHGTSGNNEQFF
TRBV11-2	NA	TRBJ2-7	NA	14	TGTGCCAGCAGCTCAACGATAGGGGTCGGCGAGCAGTACTTC	CASSSTIGVGEQYF
TRBV27	NA	TRBJ2-2	NA	14	TGTGCCAGCAGTCACAGACCGAACACCGGGGAGCTGTTTTTT	CASSHRPNTGELFF
TRBV19	NA	TRBJ1-5	NA	16	TGTGCCAGTAGGGGGATGGGGGGTAGGAGCAATCAGCCCCAGCATTTT	CASRGMGGRSNQPQHF
TRBV4-3	NA	TRBJ2-1	NA	18	TGCGCCAGCAGCCAAGATAGGGGGCGGGGGGTGTCCTACAATGAGCAGTTCTTC	CASSQDRGRGVSYNEQFF
TRBV28	NA	TRBJ1-3	NA	13	TGTGCCAGCAGGGAGGTAGGAGGAAACACCATATATTTT	CASREVGGNTIYF
TRBV7-7	few	TRBJ2-5	NA	16	TGTGCCAGCAGCCTGGGGGCTAGCGGAGGGCAAGAGACCCAGTACTTC	CASSLGASGGQETQYF
TRBV6-5	NA	TRBJ2-1	NA	15	TGTGCCAGCAGCTCTCCGGGACAACCGGACAATGAGCAGTTCTTC	CASSSPGQPDNEQFF
TRBV2	NA	TRBJ2-5	NA	15	TGTGCCAGCAGACTACTATCGGGAGTCGGGGAGACCCAGTACTTC	CASRLLSGVGETQYF
TRBV5-6	once	TRBJ1-2	NA	16	TGTGCCAGCAGCTTGTTGTCGGGGGGCGAATCGACTGGCTACACCTTC	CASSLLSGGESTGYTF
TRBV27	NA	TRBJ2-1	TRBD2	14	TGTGCCAGCAGTTTACCCAGCGGGAGTAATGAGCAGTTCTTC	CASSLPSGSNEQFF
TRBV6-2/TRBV6-3	NA	TRBJ1-1	NA	16	TGTGCCAGCAGTTCTCTCTTAGCGGGCATGCGGGCTGAAGCTTTCTTT	CASSSLLAGMRAEAFF
TRBV3-1/TRBV3-2	NA	TRBJ2-7	NA	15	TGTGCCAGCAGCCCCCGGGGGTCTAGCTCCTACGAGCAGTACTTC	CASSPRGSSSYEQYF
TRBV19	NA	TRBJ2-1	NA	13	TGTGCCAGTAGTATGGTACGGTACAATGAGCAGTTCTTC	CASSMVRYNEQFF
TRBV2	NA	TRBJ1-6	NA	16	TGTGCCAGCAGTGAAGCGGCGACAGTAAACAATTCACCCCTCCACTTT	CASSEAATVNNSPLHF
TRBV9	NA	TRBJ2-7	TRBD2	14	TGTGCCAGCAGTATTGCGGGGGATAGCTACGAGCAGTACTTC	CASSIAGDSYEQYF
TRBV5-8	few	TRBJ1-4	NA	13	TGTGCCGAAAAACGCAGAGGTCATGAAAAACTGTTTTTT	CAEKRRGHEKLFF
TRBV28	once	TRBJ2-1	TRBD2	20	TGTGCCAGCAGTTTTCCCAGACCGGGACTAGCCGTTAGCTCCTACAATGAGCAGTTCTTC	CASSFPRPGLAVSSYNEQFF
TRBV18	NA	TRBJ1-3	NA	14	TGTGCCAGCTCACCATCCGGGTCTGGAAACACCATATATTTT	CASSPSGSGNTIYF
TRBV2	NA	TRBJ2-7	TRBD2	16	TGTGCCAGCAGTGGGGGACTAGCGGGTTCTCTCTACGAGCAGTACTTC	CASSGGLAGSLYEQYF
TRBV7-9	once	TRBJ2-3	TRBD1	16	TGTGCCAGCAGCTTGGACAGGGGACGGGGGACAGATACGCAGTATTTT	CASSLDRGRGTDTQYF
TRBV27	NA	TRBJ2-5	NA	15	TGTGCCAGCTCCACGTGGGTCCGGGGTCAAGAGACCCAGTACTTC	CASSTWVRGQETQYF
TRBV7-3	NA	TRBJ2-1	TRBD2	15	TGTGCCAGCAGCTTGTATAGCGGGAGCGTAAATGAGCAGTTCTTC	CASSLYSGSVNEQFF
TRBV3-1/TRBV3-2	NA	TRBJ2-1	NA	13	TGTGCCAGCAGCCAGACCCGACAGGTTGAACAGTTCTTC	CASSQTRQVEQFF
TRBV27	NA	TRBJ1-2	NA	14	TGTGCCAGCAGGCCGGCGGGTCAGGGGCCGGGCTACACCTTC	CASRPAGQGPGYTF
TRBV11-1	NA	TRBJ2-3	NA	15	TGTGCCAGCAGCTTGGGGCAACCCCCTCCGAATACGCAGTATTTT	CASSLGQPPPNTQYF
TRBV14	NA	TRBJ2-7	NA	16	TGTGCCAGCAGCCAAGATCTGGCGGCGGGGCGCTACGAGCAGTACTTC	CASSQDLAAGRYEQYF
TRBV19	NA	TRBJ2-5	NA	14	TGTGCCAGTAGTATAGGGCCTAGCGCTGAGACCCAGTACTTC	CASSIGPSAETQYF
TRBV7-3	NA	TRBJ2-5	NA	14	TGTGCCAGCAGCAGATCCGGGAACATAGAGACCCAGTACTTC	CASSRSGNIETQYF
TRBV5-1	NA	TRBJ2-3	TRBD1	19	TGCGCCAGCAGCTTGGGACAGGGAAGCGACTTTAGTGGCACAGATACGCAGTATTTT	CASSLGQGSDFSGTDTQYF
TRBV3-1/TRBV3-2	NA	TRBJ2-5	TRBD2	16	TGTGCCAGCAGCCTATGGACTAGCGGGGCCGGGGAGACCCAGTACTTC	CASSLWTSGAGETQYF
TRBV7-9	once	TRBJ2-5	TRBD1	14	TGTGCCAGCAGCACGCACAGGGGCCAAGAGACCCAGTACTTC	CASSTHRGQETQYF
TRBV5-1	once	TRBJ2-2	NA	13	TGCGCCAGCAGCACACCGGGATCCGGAGAGCTGTTTTTT	CASSTPGSGELFF
TRBV6-2/TRBV6-3	NA	TRBJ2-2	TRBD2	16	TGTGCCAGCAGCCGTACTAGCGGGGGGTACACCGGGGAGCTGTTTTTT	CASSRTSGGYTGELFF
TRBV6-4	NA	TRBJ2-3	NA	14	TGTGCCAGCAGTGACCGGGGAGGCACAGATACGCAGTATTTT	CASSDRGGTDTQYF
TRBV6-6	NA	TRBJ2-3	TRBD2	15	TGTGCCAGCAGCGAGACGGGGGGGCCCATAGATACGCAGTATTTT	CASSETGGPIDTQYF
TRBV19	NA	TRBJ2-3	TRBD2	13	TGTGCCAGTAGTACCGGACTAGCGGAGGCGCAGTATTTT	CASSTGLAEAQYF
TRBV19	few	TRBJ1-1	NA	13	TGTGCCAGTAGTGGGGGCCGGGGCACTGAAGCTTTCTTT	CASSGGRGTEAFF
TRBV7-2	few	TRBJ2-3	TRBD1	16	TGTGCCAGCAGCTTGACAGGGCTCTCTATCACAGATACGCAGTATTTT	CASSLTGLSITDTQYF
TRBV29-1	NA	TRBJ2-3	NA	13	TGCAGCGTTGTCGGGGTGGTGACAGATACGCAGTATTTT	CSVVGVVTDTQYF
TRBV7-2	NA	TRBJ2-5	TRBD2	14	TGTGCCAGCAGCTTAGGACTAGCGGAAGAGACCCAGTACTTC	CASSLGLAEETQYF
TRBV19	NA	TRBJ2-3	TRBD2	16	TGTGCCAGTAGTATAGATGCGGGAGCCTCCACAGATACGCAGTATTTT	CASSIDAGASTDTQYF
TRBV10-3	NA	TRBJ2-7	NA	12	TGTGCCATCAAGAACGAGCCCTACGAGCAGTACTTC	CAIKNEPYEQYF
TRBV7-2	NA	TRBJ2-7	TRBD2	15	TGTGCCAGCAGCCGGACTAGCGGGAGCCTCTACGAGCAGTACTTC	CASSRTSGSLYEQYF
TRBV29-1	many	TRBJ2-5	TRBD1	15	TGCAGCGTTGAAAGGGACAGGGATTACCAAGAGACCCAGTACTTC	CSVERDRDYQETQYF
TRBV10-2	NA	TRBJ1-1	TRBD1	13	TGCGCCACCCTGACAGGGGGAAACACTGAAGCTTTCTTT	CATLTGGNTEAFF
TRBV15	NA	TRBJ2-1	NA	22	TGTGCCACCAGCAGAGACTCCGTGGGGGGAACCAACCTAAAAAGCTCCTACAATGAGCAGTTCTTC	CATSRDSVGGTNLKSSYNEQFF
TRBV27	once	TRBJ1-1	TRBD1	12	TGTGCCAGCAGTTCGACAGGGACTGAAGCTTTCTTT	CASSSTGTEAFF
TRBV5-8	few	TRBJ1-6	TRBD1	15	TGTGCCAGCAGCCGAAAAGGGGACAGGGGTTCACCCCTCCACTTT	CASSRKGDRGSPLHF
TRBV30	NA	TRBJ2-3	TRBD2	14	TGTGCCTGGAGTACGGGGGGGGCCTCAGATACGCAGTATTTT	CAWSTGGASDTQYF
TRBV18	NA	TRBJ2-3	TRBD2	18	TGTGCCAGCTCACTTGTTAGGACTAGCGGGACTCTCGGAGATACGCAGTATTTT	CASSLVRTSGTLGDTQYF
TRBV7-2	NA	TRBJ1-1	TRBD1	16	TGTGCCAGCAGCTTATGGTCAGGGGGCATGAACACTGAAGCTTTCTTT	CASSLWSGGMNTEAFF
TRBV4-3	NA	TRBJ1-2	NA	16	TGCGCCAGCAGCCAAGGGACAGAATATTTTAACTATGGCTACACCTTC	CASSQGTEYFNYGYTF
TRBV5-4	NA	TRBJ2-5	TRBD2	14	TGTGCCAGCAGCCTAAGCGGGGGGGCCGAGACCCAGTACTTC	CASSLSGGAETQYF
TRBV10-3	NA	TRBJ2-2	TRBD1	15	TGTGCCATCAGTGATGACAGGGGGCGAGCCGGGGAGCTGTTTTTT	CAISDDRGRAGELFF
TRBV11-2	once	TRBJ1-2	NA	13	TGTGCCAGCAGTTCGTCTCGTAACTATGGCTACACCTTC	CASSSSRNYGYTF
TRBV24-1	NA	TRBJ2-3	NA	12	TGTGCCACCAGTGGCCCCTCCACCAGGCAGTATTTT	CATSGPSTRQYF